A selection of T cell receptor beta chains follows, all from one sample in a study of blood T cell repertoires in COVID-19. Repertoires were generated with immunoSEQ multiplex PCR, while TCRdb's copy carries only in-frame clones and drops some. The data contain 75,000 to 90,000 clones, over 80% of them singletons. Material: peripheral blood. These TCRs come from a man of 80 years or more with active or convalescent COVID-19. CDR3s include the opening cysteine and the closing phenylalanine or tryptophan. The D gene is left open where the match is weak. Rows give clone size only sometimes, using once, few, many, or a class for an expanded clone.

TRBJ1-1,TRBV10-3,.,.,CAIRADRSTVNTEAFF,TGTGCCATCAGAGCTGACAGGAGTACCGTGAACACTGAAGCTTTCTTT
TRBJ1-1,TRBV7-9,.,.,CASSFSGQGSGNTEAFF,TGTGCCAGCAGCTTTTCGGGTCAGGGGTCAGGGAACACTGAAGCTTTCTTT
TRBJ1-4,TRBV14,.,few,CASSQGAATNEKLFF,TGTGCCAGCAGCCAAGGAGCTGCAACTAATGAAAAACTGTTTTTT
TRBJ2-4,TRBV27,.,.,CASRSFTGQKNIQYF,TGTGCCAGCAGATCCTTCACTGGACAGAAAAACATTCAGTACTTC
TRBJ2-3,TRBV11-2,TRBD2,.,CASSLQRGATTDTQYF,TGTGCCAGCAGCTTACAGCGGGGGGCCACCACAGATACGCAGTATTTT
TRBJ2-5,TRBV6-5,.,once,CASSYVRKETQYF,TGTGCCAGCAGTTACGTCAGAAAAGAGACCCAGTACTTC
TRBJ1-3,TRBV19,.,once,CASSTFSSSGNTIYF,TGTGCCAGTAGTACCTTCTCGAGCTCTGGAAACACCATATATTTT
TRBJ1-2,TRBV12-3/TRBV12-4,.,once,CASSLSAGHYTF,TGTGCCAGCAGTTTGTCTGCCGGACACTACACCTTC
TRBJ1-5,TRBV6-6,TRBD1,.,CASSPLPGGRGRPAVQPQHF,TGTGCCAGCAGTCCCCTCCCCGGTGGCAGGGGGCGTCCGGCTGTGCAGCCCCAGCATTTT
TRBJ1-6,TRBV6-5,.,.,CASSFRDNNSPLHF,TGTGCCAGCAGTTTCCGGGACAATAATTCACCCCTCCACTTT
TRBJ2-3,TRBV5-1,.,.,CASSLGYSTDTQYF,TGCGCCAGCAGCTTGGGTTATAGCACAGATACGCAGTATTTT
TRBJ2-2,TRBV7-2,TRBD1,.,CASSWTGTGNTGELFF,TGTGCCAGCAGCTGGACCGGGACAGGGAACACCGGGGAGCTGTTTTTT
TRBJ2-2,TRBV6-5,.,.,CASSFVRWNTGELFF,TGTGCCAGCAGTTTCGTCAGGTGGAACACCGGGGAGCTGTTTTTT
TRBJ2-1,TRBV24-1,TRBD2,.,CATSDSQRGGYEQFF,TGTGCCACCAGTGACTCCCAGCGGGGAGGGTATGAGCAGTTCTTC
TRBJ2-1,TRBV4-1,TRBD2,.,CASSQGVGLAGSDEQFF,TGCGCCAGCAGCCAAGGAGTCGGATTAGCGGGGTCGGATGAGCAGTTCTTC
TRBJ2-3,TRBV10-3,TRBD2,.,CAISPGASGESDTQYF,TGTGCCATCAGTCCGGGCGCTAGCGGAGAATCAGATACGCAGTATTTT
TRBJ1-2,TRBV3-1/TRBV3-2,.,.,CASSQDVVSRNDGYTF,TGTGCCAGCAGCCAAGATGTGGTATCGAGAAATGATGGCTACACCTTC
TRBJ2-3,TRBV9,.,.,CASSGELGGADTQYF,TGTGCCAGCAGCGGGGAATTAGGGGGGGCAGATACGCAGTATTTT
TRBJ1-2,TRBV5-1,TRBD1,.,CASSTGTGVGYTF,TGCGCCAGCAGCACCGGGACAGGGGTTGGCTACACCTTC
TRBJ2-3,TRBV3-1/TRBV3-2,TRBD2,.,CASSRTTSGSGKTQYF,TGTGCCAGCAGTCGAACGACTAGCGGGAGCGGGAAGACGCAGTATTTT
TRBJ2-3,TRBV18,TRBD2,.,CASSLAGFRTDTQYF,TGTGCCAGCTCACTAGCGGGGTTCCGCACAGATACGCAGTATTTT
TRBJ1-2,TRBV11-2,TRBD1,.,CASSRNPGTGNYGYTF,TGTGCCAGCAGCCGCAACCCCGGGACAGGGAACTATGGCTACACCTTC
TRBJ2-1,TRBV5-1,.,few,CASSFQRTVARFF,TGCGCCAGCAGTTTCCAGCGGACGGTAGCACGGTTCTTC
TRBJ1-6,TRBV7-9,.,.,CASSPWGGMNSPLHF,TGTGCCAGCAGCCCATGGGGCGGGATGAATTCACCCCTCCACTTT
TRBJ1-3,TRBV28,.,.,CASRVGGNSGNTIYF,TGTGCCAGCAGGGTTGGGGGCAACTCTGGAAACACCATATATTTT
TRBJ2-2,TRBV6-2/TRBV6-3,TRBD2,.,CASSRLRTSGGESNTGELFF,TGTGCCAGCAGCAGACTGCGGACTAGCGGGGGGGAATCGAACACCGGGGAGCTGTTTTTT
TRBJ1-2,TRBV5-4,.,.,CASRSTGSYQPQSYGYTF,TGTGCCAGCAGGTCTACAGGGTCCTATCAGCCCCAATCGTATGGCTACACCTTC
TRBJ2-3,TRBV18,.,.,CASSPPLTDTQYF,TGTGCCAGCTCACCCCCCCTCACAGATACGCAGTATTTT
TRBJ2-2,TRBV5-1,.,few,CASSLEMADYTGELFF,TGCGCCAGCAGCTTGGAGATGGCAGACTACACCGGGGAGCTGTTTTTT
TRBJ2-5,TRBV5-1,TRBD2,.,CASSDGRAGETQYF,TGCGCCAGCAGCGACGGGAGGGCCGGAGAGACCCAGTACTTC
TRBJ2-3,TRBV5-6,TRBD2,.,CASSLSSGRSDTQYF,TGTGCCAGCAGCTTGTCTAGCGGGAGATCAGATACGCAGTATTTT
TRBJ2-3,TRBV6-5,.,.,CASSYKRGASTDTQYF,TGTGCCAGCAGTTACAAACGGGGGGCTAGCACAGATACGCAGTATTTT
TRBJ2-3,TRBV7-9,TRBD1,.,CASSPRQGIVADTQYF,TGTGCCAGCAGCCCTCGACAGGGGATTGTCGCAGATACGCAGTATTTT
TRBJ1-2,TRBV6-5,.,.,CASSYSTGGYGYTF,TGTGCCAGCAGTTACTCGACCGGGGGCTATGGCTACACCTTC
TRBJ1-4,TRBV29-1,TRBD1,once,CSVVGTGEEKLFF,TGCAGCGTTGTTGGGACAGGGGAAGAAAAACTGTTTTTT
TRBJ2-5,TRBV7-9,TRBD1,.,CASRSTGGETQYF,TGTGCCAGCAGATCGACAGGGGGCGAGACCCAGTACTTC
TRBJ1-4,TRBV19,.,.,CASSGTTTNEKLFF,TGTGCCAGTAGTGGCACAACAACTAATGAAAAACTGTTTTTT
TRBJ1-2,TRBV15,TRBD1,.,CATSRGVQGSGGYTF,TGTGCCACCAGCAGAGGAGTACAGGGGTCGGGTGGCTACACCTTC
TRBJ2-2,TRBV19,.,.,CASSGSPDNTGELFF,TGTGCCAGTAGCGGGTCGCCCGATAACACCGGGGAGCTGTTTTTT
TRBJ2-2,TRBV7-3,TRBD2,.,CASSKSGGTGELFF,TGTGCCAGCAGCAAAAGCGGGGGCACCGGGGAGCTGTTTTTT
TRBJ1-2,TRBV28,.,.,CASSYTGSRYGYTF,TGTGCCAGCAGCTACACAGGTTCGCGCTATGGCTACACCTTC
TRBJ2-1,TRBV5-1,TRBD2,.,CASSAIAGGYNEQFF,TGCGCCAGCAGCGCAATAGCGGGAGGTTACAATGAGCAGTTCTTC
TRBJ2-1,TRBV6-1,TRBD1,.,CASSEGGSRDRELF,TGTGCCAGCAGTGAAGGGGGAAGCCGGGACAGGGAACTCTTC
TRBJ2-3,TRBV24-1,TRBD2,.,CATRSSGSIDTQYF,TGTGCCACCAGATCTAGCGGGAGTATAGATACGCAGTATTTT
TRBJ2-5,TRBV27,TRBD2,.,CASSSGLAGWGQETQYF,TGTGCCAGCAGTTCTGGACTAGCCGGGTGGGGGCAAGAGACCCAGTACTTC
TRBJ1-2,TRBV5-1,TRBD1,.,CASSLSGTVGYGYTF,TGCGCCAGCAGCCTATCCGGGACAGTAGGCTATGGCTACACCTTC
TRBJ2-2,TRBV7-2,TRBD2,.,CASRLGLARGVNTGELFF,TGTGCCAGCAGATTAGGGTTGGCACGGGGGGTGAACACCGGGGAGCTGTTTTTT
TRBJ2-3,TRBV3-1/TRBV3-2,TRBD2,.,CASSPPSGRRYTQYF,TGTGCCAGCAGCCCCCCTAGCGGGAGGAGGTATACGCAGTATTTT
TRBJ1-1,TRBV14,.,.,CASSQEIVGNEAFF,TGTGCCAGCAGCCAAGAAATCGTCGGGAATGAAGCTTTCTTT
TRBJ1-4,TRBV10-3,.,once,CAISAAGATNEKLFF,TGTGCCATCAGTGCGGCGGGTGCAACTAATGAAAAACTGTTTTTT
TRBJ1-2,TRBV20-1,TRBD1,.,CSASRGQGLPAGGYTF,TGCAGTGCTAGTAGAGGACAGGGGCTCCCCGCTGGCGGCTACACCTTC
TRBJ2-3,TRBV5-1,TRBD2,.,CASSLAAGLETDTQYF,TGCGCCAGCAGCTTGGCAGCGGGGTTGGAAACAGATACGCAGTATTTT
TRBJ2-5,TRBV11-3,TRBD2,.,CASSYTWTSGKKETQYF,TGTGCCAGCAGCTACACTTGGACTAGCGGGAAAAAGGAGACCCAGTACTTC
TRBJ2-5,TRBV2,.,.,CASSDGWVGETQYF,TGTGCCAGCAGTGACGGGTGGGTGGGAGAGACCCAGTACTTC
TRBJ2-5,TRBV19,.,.,CASSIAGAQGQETQYF,TGTGCCAGTAGTATAGCTGGGGCGCAGGGCCAAGAGACCCAGTACTTC
TRBJ2-3,TRBV4-1,TRBD2,.,CASSQVLAGGPYDTQYF,TGCGCCAGCAGCCAAGTACTAGCGGGAGGGCCTTATGATACGCAGTATTTT
TRBJ2-3,TRBV21-1,.,.,CASSPLARGPSTDTQYF,TGTGCCAGCAGCCCACTTGCCAGGGGGCCGAGCACAGATACGCAGTATTTT
TRBJ2-3,TRBV5-8,TRBD1,.,CASSPVGTGGFTDTQYF,TGTGCCAGCAGCCCTGTAGGGACAGGGGGCTTCACAGATACGCAGTATTTT
TRBJ1-2,TRBV5-6,TRBD1,.,CASSPLTGGAGYGYTF,TGTGCCAGCAGCCCGCTCACAGGGGGCGCGGGGTATGGCTACACCTTC
TRBJ2-1,TRBV5-1,TRBD2,.,CASSLAPGGPYNEQFF,TGCGCCAGCAGCTTGGCCCCGGGAGGGCCTTACAATGAGCAGTTCTTC